This entry describes one T cell receptor beta chain. Its antigen is not known. The ends were cut back, 4 bases at V and 6 bases at J, with 16 bases in the middle. The CDR3 has 14 residues. Germline V lookup: CDR1 SGHNT, CDR2 YYREEE (reference sequence). This record comes from a study of T cell responses to AZD1222 COVID-19 vaccine. Study outcomes and limitations: Spike-specific TCR breadth rose after two AZD1222 doses, and depth rose as well. Unmutated variant regions reportedly attract nearly half of all spike-specific TCRs.

Clones were read by immunoSEQ multiplex PCR, and TCRdb kept only the in-frame ones, dropping some. The sample contains roughly 150,000 clones, about 90% of which appear only once. The source was peripheral blood, collected 28 days after the second AZD1222 dose. The sequence came from an adult who received the AZD1222 COVID-19 vaccine. The chain has TRBV5-4 and TRBJ1-2, with D maybe TRBD1 (6 bases). Here the CDR3 reads CASSVPPGEDGYTF. The DNA of the CDR3 is TGTGCCAGCAGCGTCCCCCCAGGGGAGGATGGCTACACCTTC.